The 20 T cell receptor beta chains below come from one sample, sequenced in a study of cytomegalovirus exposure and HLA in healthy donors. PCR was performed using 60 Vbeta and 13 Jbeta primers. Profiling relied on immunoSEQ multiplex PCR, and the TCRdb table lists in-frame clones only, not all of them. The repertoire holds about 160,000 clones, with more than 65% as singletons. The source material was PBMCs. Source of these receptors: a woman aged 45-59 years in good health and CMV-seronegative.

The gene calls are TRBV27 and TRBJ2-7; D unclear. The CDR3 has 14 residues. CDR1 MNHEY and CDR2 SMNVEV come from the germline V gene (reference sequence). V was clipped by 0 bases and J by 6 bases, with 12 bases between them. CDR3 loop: CASSLSVQISEQYF. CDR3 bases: TGTGCCAGCAGTTTATCAGTACAGATCTCCGAGCAGTACTTC.

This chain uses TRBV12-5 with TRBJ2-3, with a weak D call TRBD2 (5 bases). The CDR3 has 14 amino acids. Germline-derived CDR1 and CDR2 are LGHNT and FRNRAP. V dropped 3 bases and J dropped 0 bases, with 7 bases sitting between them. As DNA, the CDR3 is TGTGCTAGTGGTTTTCGGGATAGCACAGATACGCAGTATTTT. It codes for CASGFRDSTDTQYF. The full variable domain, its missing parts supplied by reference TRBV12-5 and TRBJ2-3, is DARVTQTPRHKVTEMGQEVTMRCQPILGHNTVFWYRQTMMQGLELLAYFRNRAPLDDSGMPKDRFSAEMPDATLATLKIQPSEPRDSAVYFCASGFRDSTDTQYFGPGTRLTVL.

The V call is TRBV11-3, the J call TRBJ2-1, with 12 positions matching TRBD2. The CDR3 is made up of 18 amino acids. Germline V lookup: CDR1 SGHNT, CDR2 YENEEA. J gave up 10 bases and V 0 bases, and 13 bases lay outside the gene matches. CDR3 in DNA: TGTGCCAGCAGCTTAGAGCCTACTAGCGGGAGGCCATGGGAGGAGCAGTTCTTC. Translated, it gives CASSLEPTSGRPWEEQFF. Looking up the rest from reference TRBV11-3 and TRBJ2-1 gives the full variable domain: EAGVVQSPRYKIIEKKQPVAFWCNPISGHNTLYWYLQNLGQGPELLIRYENEEAVDDSQLPKDRFSAERLKGVDSTLKIQPAELGDSAVYLCASSLEPTSGRPWEEQFFGPGTRLTVL.

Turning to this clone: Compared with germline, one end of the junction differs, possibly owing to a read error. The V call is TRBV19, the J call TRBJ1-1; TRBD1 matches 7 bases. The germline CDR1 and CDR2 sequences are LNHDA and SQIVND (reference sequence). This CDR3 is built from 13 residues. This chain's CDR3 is CASSNPDRPAPGF. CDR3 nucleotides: TGTGCCAGTAGTAACCCGGACAGGCCAGCCCCGGGCTTT.

Here the CDR3 DNA reads TGCGCCAGCAGCCCGGGGGGGAGTGAAGCTTTCTTT. It is translated as CASSPGGSEAFF. The gene calls are TRBV5-1 and TRBJ1-1, with D possibly TRBD1 on 5 matching bases. From germline, CDR1 is SGHRS and CDR2 YFSETQ. Trimming took off 4 bases at V and 7 bases at J, with 11 bases between the two ends. The CDR3 is made up of 12 amino acids.

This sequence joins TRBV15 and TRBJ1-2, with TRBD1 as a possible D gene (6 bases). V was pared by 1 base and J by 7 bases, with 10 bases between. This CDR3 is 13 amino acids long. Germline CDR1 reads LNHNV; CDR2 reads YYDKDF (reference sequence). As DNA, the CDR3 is TGTGCCACCAGCAGAGGGACAGTTCCTGGCTACACCTTC. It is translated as CATSRGTVPGYTF.

DNA of the CDR3: TGTGCCAGCAGTCTTTTAACAGGGGGGAGTAGCAATCAGCCCCAGCATTTT. Protein product: CASSLLTGGSSNQPQHF. The V call is TRBV28, the J call TRBJ1-5; 8 positions agree with TRBD1. Germline V CDR1 and CDR2: MDHEN, SYDVKM. This CDR3 spans 17 amino acids. With V trimmed by 5 bases and J by 0 bases, 9 bases remained unmatched.

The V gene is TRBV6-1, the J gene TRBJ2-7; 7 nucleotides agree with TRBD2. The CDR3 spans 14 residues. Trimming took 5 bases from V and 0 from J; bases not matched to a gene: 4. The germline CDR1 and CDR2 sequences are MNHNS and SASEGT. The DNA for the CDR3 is TGTGCCAGCAGTTCCCGGGACTACTCCTACGAGCAGTACTTC. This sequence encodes CASSSRDYSYEQYF.

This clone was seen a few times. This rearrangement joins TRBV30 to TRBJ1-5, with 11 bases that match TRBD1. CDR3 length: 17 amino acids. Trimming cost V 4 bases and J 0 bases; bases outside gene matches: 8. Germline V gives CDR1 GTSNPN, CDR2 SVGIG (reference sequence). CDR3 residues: CAWTEGTGGYSNQPQHF. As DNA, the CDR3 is TGTGCCTGGACCGAGGGGACAGGGGGTTATAGCAATCAGCCCCAGCATTTT. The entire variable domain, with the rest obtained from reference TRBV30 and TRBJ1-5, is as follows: SQTIHQWPATLVQPVGSPLSLECTVEGTSNPNLYWYRQAAGRGLQLLFYSVGIGQISSEVPQNLSASRPQDRQFILSSKKLLLSDSGFYLCAWTEGTGGYSNQPQHFGDGTRLSIL.

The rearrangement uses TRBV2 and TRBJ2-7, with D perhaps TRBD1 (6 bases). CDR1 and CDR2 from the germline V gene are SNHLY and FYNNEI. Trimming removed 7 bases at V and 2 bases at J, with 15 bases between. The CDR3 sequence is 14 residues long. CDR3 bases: TGTGCCAGCACGGTGGGACATGGGGCCTACGAGCAGTACTTC. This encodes CASTVGHGAYEQYF.

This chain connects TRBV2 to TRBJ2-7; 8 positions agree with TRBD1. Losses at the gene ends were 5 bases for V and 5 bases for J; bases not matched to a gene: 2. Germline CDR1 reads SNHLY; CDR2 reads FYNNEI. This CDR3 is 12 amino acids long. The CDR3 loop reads CASSLDRDEQYF. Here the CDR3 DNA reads TGTGCCAGCAGTTTGGACAGGGACGAGCAGTACTTC.

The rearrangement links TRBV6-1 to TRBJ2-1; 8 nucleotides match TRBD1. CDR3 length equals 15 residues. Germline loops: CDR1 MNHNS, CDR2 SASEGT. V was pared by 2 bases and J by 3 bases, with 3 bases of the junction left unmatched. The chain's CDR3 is CASSELQGGYNEQFF. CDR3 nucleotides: TGTGCCAGCAGTGAACTACAGGGGGGCTACAATGAGCAGTTCTTC.

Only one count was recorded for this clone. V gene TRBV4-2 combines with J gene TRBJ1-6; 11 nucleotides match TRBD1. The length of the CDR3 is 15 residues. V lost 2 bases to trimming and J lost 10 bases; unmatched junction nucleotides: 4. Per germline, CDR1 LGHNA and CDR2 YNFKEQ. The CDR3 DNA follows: TGTGCCAGCAGCCAAAGGGGACAGGGGGACTCACCCCTCCACTTT. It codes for CASSQRGQGDSPLHF.

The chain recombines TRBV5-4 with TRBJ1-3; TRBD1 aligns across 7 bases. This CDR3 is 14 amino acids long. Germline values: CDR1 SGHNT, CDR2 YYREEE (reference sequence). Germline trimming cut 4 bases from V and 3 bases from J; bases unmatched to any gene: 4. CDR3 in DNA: TGTGCCAGCAGCCCCGGGACAGATGGAAACACCATATATTTT. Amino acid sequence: CASSPGTDGNTIYF. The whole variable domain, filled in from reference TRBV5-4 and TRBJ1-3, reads ETGVTQSPTHLIKTRGQQVTLRCSSQSGHNTVSWYQQALGQGPQFIFQYYREEENGRGNFPPRFSGLQFPNYSSELNVNALELDDSALYLCASSPGTDGNTIYFGEGSWLTVV.

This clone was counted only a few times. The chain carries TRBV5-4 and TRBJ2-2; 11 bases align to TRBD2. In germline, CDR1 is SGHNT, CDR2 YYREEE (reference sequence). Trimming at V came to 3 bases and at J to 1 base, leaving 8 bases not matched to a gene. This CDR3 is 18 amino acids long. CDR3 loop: CASSSGTSGALNTGELFF. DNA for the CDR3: TGTGCCAGCAGCTCGGGGACTAGCGGTGCCTTGAACACCGGGGAGCTGTTTTTT.

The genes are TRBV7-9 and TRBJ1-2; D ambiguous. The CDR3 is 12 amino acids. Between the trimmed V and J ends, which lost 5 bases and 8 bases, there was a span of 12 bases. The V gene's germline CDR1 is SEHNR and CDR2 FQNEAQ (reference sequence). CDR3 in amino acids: CASSIGVGGYTF. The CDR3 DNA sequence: TGTGCCAGCAGCATCGGAGTTGGCGGCTACACCTTC.

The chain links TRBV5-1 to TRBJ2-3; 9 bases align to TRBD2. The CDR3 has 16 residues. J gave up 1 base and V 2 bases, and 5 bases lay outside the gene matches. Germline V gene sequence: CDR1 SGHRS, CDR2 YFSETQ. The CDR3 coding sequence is TGCGCCAGCAGCTTACTGATAGCGGGAGGCACAGATACGCAGTATTTT. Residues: CASSLLIAGGTDTQYF.

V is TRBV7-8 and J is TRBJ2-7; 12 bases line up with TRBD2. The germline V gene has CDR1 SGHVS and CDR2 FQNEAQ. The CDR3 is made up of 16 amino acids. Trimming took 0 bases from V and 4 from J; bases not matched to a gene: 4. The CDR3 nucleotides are TGTGCCAGCAGCTTAGCTCGGACTAGCGGGACATACGAGCAGTACTTC. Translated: CASSLARTSGTYEQYF.

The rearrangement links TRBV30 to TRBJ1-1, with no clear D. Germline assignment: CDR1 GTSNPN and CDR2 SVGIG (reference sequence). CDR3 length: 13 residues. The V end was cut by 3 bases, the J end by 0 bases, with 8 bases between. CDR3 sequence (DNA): TGTGCCTGGAGCTTAAACATGAACACTGAAGCTTTCTTT. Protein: CAWSLNMNTEAFF.

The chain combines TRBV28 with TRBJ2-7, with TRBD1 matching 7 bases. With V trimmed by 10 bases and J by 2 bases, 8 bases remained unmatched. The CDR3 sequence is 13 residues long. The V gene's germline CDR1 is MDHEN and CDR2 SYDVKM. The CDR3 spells CATATGATYEQYF. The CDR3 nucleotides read TGTGCCACCGCTACAGGGGCTACCTACGAGCAGTACTTC.